Shown below are 12 T cell receptor beta chains from a single sample sequenced in a study of blood T cell repertoires in COVID-19 (dated by TCRdb to between 2020 and 2021). The method was the immunoSEQ multiplex PCR assay. Held by TCRdb, this immuneACCESS table contains in-frame sequences only and omits some clones. Under half of the omission traces to an unresolved V gene where checked; the cause of the rest is unknown. This sample is represented by approximately 320,000 clones; approximately 86% of them were singletons. The ten largest clones represent 8.5% to 10% of the sample. Sequences were obtained from PBMCs or T cells enriched from blood (not recorded which). These receptors all stem from a woman aged 18 to 35 who had recovered from COVID-19.

On this clone itself: Given a much more abundant clone one base away, this may be a read error. The rearrangement uses TRBV5-1 and TRBJ2-5, with 7 bases lining up with TRBD1. CDR3 size: 14 residues. With 2 bases clipped from V and 0 bases from J, the junction kept 1 base outside the gene matches. CDR1 is SGHRS and CDR2 is YFSETQ in the germline V gene. CDR3 DNA: TGCGCCAGCAGCTTTGGGACAGACCAAGAGACCCAGTACTTC. Protein: CASSFGTDQETQYF.

V usage is TRBV30 and J usage is TRBJ2-7; D might be TRBD1 (5 bases). The germline V gene has CDR1 GTSNPN and CDR2 SVGIG (reference sequence). This CDR3 contains 14 residues. V lost 2 bases to trimming and J lost 2 bases, with 13 bases between them. CDR3 bases: TGTGCCTGGAGTCCCCGGACAAGGCCCTACGAGCAGTACTTC. This gives the protein CAWSPRTRPYEQYF.

This chain uses TRBV7-9 with TRBJ2-3, with TRBD2 matching 9 bases. CDR1 and CDR2 (germline): SEHNR, FQNEAQ (reference sequence). The ends lost 2 bases at V and 6 bases at J; junction bases unmatched: 12. This CDR3 contains 17 residues. CDR3 coding DNA: TGTGCCAGCAGCTTAATGCTAGCGGGGATCATATGGGATACGCAGTATTTT. It translates to CASSLMLAGIIWDTQYF.

The chain employs TRBV21-1 and TRBJ1-4; the table's D call TRBD1 went unverified against the DNA. TRBV21-1 corresponds to a pseudogene. The CDR3 has 16 amino acids. Written as DNA, the CDR3 is TGTGCCAGCAGGCGAGGGGACATTATCACTAATGAAAAACTGTTTTTT. Translating gives CASRRGDIITNEKLFF.

The rearrangement links TRBV6-2 or TRBV6-3 to TRBJ1-1, with TRBD1 as a possible D gene (6 bases). The CDR3 consists of 16 residues. Between the trimmed V and J ends, which lost 0 bases and 7 bases, there was a span of 18 bases. Germline values: CDR1 MNHEY, CDR2 SVGEGT. The CDR3 loop is CASSYSIGRGSNEAFF. The CDR3 nucleotides read TGTGCCAGCAGTTACTCGATCGGGAGGGGGTCTAATGAAGCTTTCTTT.

The gene calls are TRBV7-9 and TRBJ2-2; D might be TRBD1 (6 bases). The CDR3 has 16 amino acids. Germline-derived CDR1 and CDR2 are SEHNR and FQNEAQ (reference sequence). The V end lost 4 bases, the J end lost 7 bases, and 19 bases lay between the germline ends. Here the CDR3 reads CASSSTDSRTIGELFF. CDR3 in DNA: TGTGCCAGCAGCTCAACGGACAGTCGAACGATCGGGGAGCTGTTTTTT.

V usage is TRBV9 and J usage is TRBJ1-4, with TRBD1 matching over 9 bases. This CDR3 spans 18 amino acids. Germline V gives CDR1 SGDLS, CDR2 YYNGEE. The V and J ends lost 4 bases and 0 bases, in that order; junction bases with no gene match: 10. Written as DNA, the CDR3 is TGTGCCAGCAGCCGATCAACAGGGGGCGACGCAACTAATGAAAAACTGTTTTTT. Its translation: CASSRSTGGDATNEKLFF.

The chain is built from TRBV7-6 and TRBJ2-1, with TRBD1 identical over 8 bases. CDR1 and CDR2 from the germline V gene are SGHVS and FNYEAQ. There are 15 residues in the CDR3. V trimming: 8 bases; J trimming: 4 bases; junction bases outside the gene matches: 10. The CDR3 region has the DNA TGTGCCAGCTCAGGGGAGACAGGGGAGTACAATGAGCAGTTCTTC. Amino acids: CASSGETGEYNEQFF.

This chain connects TRBV28 to TRBJ1-6; D is possibly TRBD1 (5 bases). V dropped 8 bases and J dropped 10 bases, with 18 bases sitting between them. Germline V lookup: CDR1 MDHEN, CDR2 SYDVKM. This CDR3 spans 14 amino acids. The CDR3 DNA follows: TGTGCCAGCGGTCGGCGGGGGGGTAGGTCACCCCTCCACTTT. Translating gives CASGRRGGRSPLHF. Variable domain in full (rest from reference TRBV28 and TRBJ1-6): DVKVTQSSRYLVKRTGEKVFLECVQDMDHENMFWYRQDPGLGLRLIYFSYDVKMKEKGDIPEGYSVSREKKERFSLILESASTNQTSMYLCASGRRGGRSPLHFGNGTRLTVT.

The chain has TRBV7-9 and TRBJ1-1; a weak D match, TRBD1 (5 bases). Germline lookup yields CDR1 SEHNR and CDR2 FQNEAQ (reference sequence). CDR3 length: 16 residues. The V end was cut by 3 bases, the J end by 1 base, with 15 bases between. The CDR3 coding sequence is TGTGCCAGCAGCTTCCCCCCGGGGGAAGGGAACACTGAAGCTTTCTTT. Residues: CASSFPPGEGNTEAFF.

This rearrangement joins TRBV6-5 to TRBJ1-1, with D possibly being TRBD1 (6 bases). Germline V gene sequence: CDR1 MNHEY, CDR2 SVGAGI. V lost 7 bases, J lost 5 bases, and 17 bases lay in between. This CDR3 comprises 14 residues. The CDR3 sequence is CASIHRDGRTEAFF. The CDR3 DNA reads TGTGCCAGCATCCACAGGGACGGCAGGACTGAAGCTTTCTTT.

This chain links TRBV3-1 (or the pseudogene TRBV3-2) with TRBJ1-1; no reliable D call. CDR1 and CDR2 from the germline V gene are LGHDT and YNNKEL (reference sequence). The length of the CDR3 is 11 residues. V gave up 1 base and J gave up 11 bases, with 8 bases separating them. The CDR3 region is CASSQGPAAFF. The CDR3 DNA is TGTGCCAGCAGCCAAGGACCAGCGGCTTTCTTT.